The T cell receptor (beta chain) under discussion was sequenced for a study of cytomegalovirus exposure and HLA in healthy donors. Germline values: CDR1 MNHNS, CDR2 SASEGT. J was trimmed by 2 bases and V by 4 bases; bases with no gene match: 3. The CDR3 loop spans 17 amino acids. The study ran its PCR with 60 Vbeta and 13 Jbeta primers. Clones were sequenced by immunoSEQ multiplex PCR, and TCRdb holds only the in-frame ones, with some missing. This sample yields some 150,000 clones, of which approximately 80% are seen a single time; approximately 13% belongs to the top ten. The chain has TRBV6-1 and TRBJ2-6; TRBD2 agrees at 12 bases. Sample: PBMCs. The sequence was collected from a woman aged 50 to 60 in good health and CMV-seronegative. CDR3 sequence (DNA): TGTGCCAGCAGTGCCCGACTAGCGGGAGCTGGGGCCAACGTCCTGACTTTC. It translates to CASSARLAGAGANVLTF.